Sequencing of this T cell receptor (beta chain) was carried out in a study of radiotherapy plus CTLA-4 blockade in lung cancer listed by TCRdb under 2018. For the wider study: Among enrolled patients, 18% had an objective response and 31% reached disease control.

Turning to this clone: It lacks a known antigen. Base qualities were left out, and no much larger clone turns up one base away.

The full study reports these points: After treatment with radiotherapy and ipilimumab, TCR clones that originated in tumors expanded in peripheral blood. The strongest predictors of response, as reported, were early dynamic changes in blood T cell clones along with a rise in serum interferon-beta after radiation.

Libraries were constructed by the immunoSEQ multiplex PCR assay. As stored in TCRdb, this immuneACCESS dataset retains in-frame rearrangements with V and J assigned. A fraction of the clones does not appear; measured against another copy, unresolved V genes explain less than half of the discrepancy, and the remainder lacks a known reason. This sample gives roughly 42,000 clones in total; roughly 60% of them show up just once. Around a sixth of the sample is taken by the ten largest. The study evaluated CTLA-4 blockade (ipilimumab) given together with focal radiation therapy in patients who had chemo-refractory metastatic non-small-cell lung cancer. This specimen was peripheral blood, taken from a patient treated with radiotherapy plus ipilimumab. The source is a human donor with non-small cell lung cancer who had a partial response to radiotherapy plus ipilimumab.

The CDR3 region: CASSDAGLAGANGELFF. At the DNA level, the sequence is TGCGCCAGCAGTGATGCGGGACTAGCGGGGGCGAACGGGGAGCTGTTTTTT. The V and J genes are TRBV10-1 and TRBJ2-2; 14 bases in the middle match TRBD2. Inclusive of the bounding cysteine and phenylalanine, the CDR3 is 17 residues long. Only CDR3 DNA is held: 51 bases, read in frame from base 1. CDR1 and CDR2 were assigned from the germline V gene (reference sequence) as WNHNN and SYGVQD. Clipping removes 3 bases from V and 7 bases from J, with 7 as the unmatched junction base count.